Below, 9 T cell receptor beta chains from the same sample are listed, as sequenced in a study of T cells after yellow fever vaccination. TCRdb re-derived calls from the 5' RACE reads in MiXCR, one entry per CDR3 protein. This table has approximately 550,000 distinct CDR3 sequences, approximately 13% appearing once. The starting material was PBMCs, obtained on the day of the yellow fever booster vaccination. Source of these receptors: a young man who received the YFV17D yellow fever vaccine.

The rearrangement uses TRBV5-5 and TRBJ2-7; TRBD2 matches 7 bases. The CDR3 spans 16 residues. Per germline, CDR1 SGHKS and CDR2 YYEKEE (reference sequence). V shed 6 bases and J 5 bases; nucleotides not matched to a gene: 17. CDR3 coding DNA: TGTGCCAGCACCCTCCTGATAAGGGGAGGGCTCGACGAGCAGTACTTC. Its translation: CASTLLIRGGLDEQYF. The entire variable domain, with the rest obtained from reference TRBV5-5 and TRBJ2-7, is as follows: DAGVTQSPTHLIKTRGQQVTLRCSPISGHKSVSWYQQVLGQGPQFIFQYYEKEERGRGNFPDRFSARQFPNYSSELNVNALLLGDSALYLCASTLLIRGGLDEQYFGPGTRLTVT.

The count of this clonotype is one. The V gene is TRBV6-2 or TRBV6-3, the J gene TRBJ2-1; perhaps TRBD2 as D (6 bases). Germline V CDR1 and CDR2: MNHEY, SVGEGT. With 0 bases removed from V and 0 bases from J, the gap between germline ends came to 21 bases. CDR3 length: 20 amino acids. CDR3 sequence reads: CASSYSMGGAVESSYNEQFF. The CDR3 region has the DNA TGTGCCAGCAGTTACTCGATGGGCGGGGCGGTCGAGAGCTCCTACAATGAGCAGTTCTTC.

This clonotype has just a few counts. This chain uses TRBV29-1 with TRBJ1-3; TRBD1 matches 7 bases. CDR1 is SQVTM, CDR2 ANQGSEA, per germline. The trim removed 6 bases at V and 0 bases at J, leaving 14 bases unmatched. The CDR3 sequence is 17 residues long. Here the CDR3 reads CSVDTSQGKSSGNTIYF. In DNA form, the CDR3 reads TGCAGCGTGGACACCTCACAGGGGAAGAGCTCTGGAAACACCATATATTTT.

The chain joins TRBV20-1 to TRBJ2-7; D gene ambiguous. V shed 6 bases and J shed 6 bases, with 18 bases lying between them. Germline lookup yields CDR1 DFQATT and CDR2 SNEGSKA (reference sequence). This CDR3 spans 13 amino acids. CDR3 sequence (DNA): TGCAGTGCCCCTCCCGGCCGTGGTGGCGAGCAGTACTTC. Translation: CSAPPGRGGEQYF.

This clonotype was counted between two and nine times. This chain uses TRBV30 with TRBJ2-1, with D possibly matching TRBD2 (6 bases). Trimming stripped 5 bases from V and 0 bases from J, with 17 bases between. Germline CDR1 GTSNPN, CDR2 SVGIG (reference sequence). The CDR3 totals 16 residues. As DNA, the CDR3 is TGTGCCTGGGGGGGGTCAAGAGCAGTCTCCTACAATGAGCAGTTCTTC. Translation: CAWGGSRAVSYNEQFF. Based on the CDR3 plus reference TRBV30 and TRBJ2-1, the full variable domain is SQTIHQWPATLVQPVGSPLSLECTVEGTSNPNLYWYRQAAGRGLQLLFYSVGIGQISSEVPQNLSASRPQDRQFILSSKKLLLSDSGFYLCAWGGSRAVSYNEQFFGPGTRLTVL.

This clonotype was found many times. The V and J genes are TRBV29-1 and TRBJ2-5, with 7 bases fitting TRBD2. V gave up 4 bases and J gave up 5 bases; unmatched junction bases: 4. The CDR3 is 12 residues long. Germline V CDR1 and CDR2: SQVTM, ANQGSEA. CDR3 region: CSVGFSGETQYF. The CDR3 DNA is TGCAGCGTTGGGTTTAGCGGGGAGACCCAGTACTTC.

J is TRBJ2-3 and V is TRBV19; D gene unclear. The germline V gene encodes CDR1 LNHDA and CDR2 SQIVND (reference sequence). The CDR3 is made up of 15 amino acids. The V end was cut by 1 base, the J end by 4 bases, with 12 bases between. This CDR3 reads CASSIVLLKADTQYF. The CDR3 DNA reads as TGTGCCAGTAGTATAGTCCTACTTAAGGCAGATACGCAGTATTTT.

The chain recombines TRBV7-2 with TRBJ2-7; the match to TRBD2 covers 8 bases. The CDR3 has 16 amino acids. Unmatched junction bases numbered 8, after V lost 0 bases and J lost 4 bases. Germline V gene data show CDR1 as SGHTA and CDR2 as FQGNSA. The CDR3 sequence is CASSLARSGSPYEQYF. The CDR3 nucleotides read TGTGCCAGCAGCTTAGCGCGAAGCGGGAGTCCGTACGAGCAGTACTTC. The entire variable domain, with the rest obtained from reference TRBV7-2 and TRBJ2-7, is as follows: GAGVSQSPSNKVTEKGKDVELRCDPISGHTALYWYRQSLGQGLEFLIYFQGNSAPDKSGLPSDRFSAERTGGSVSTLTIQRTQQEDSAVYLCASSLARSGSPYEQYFGPGTRLTVT.

This clonotype was counted many times. This sequence joins TRBV29-1 and TRBJ1-1, with a possible D match to TRBD1 (6 bases). The CDR3 consists of 10 residues. Germline V gives CDR1 SQVTM, CDR2 ANQGSEA. V was shortened by 4 bases and J by 10 bases, with 10 bases between the two germline ends. CDR3 residues: CSVGGRGAFF. CDR3 DNA: TGCAGCGTTGGAGGCAGGGGAGCTTTCTTT.